This TCR beta chain was documented in a study of T cells in Graves' hyperthyroidism and ophthalmopathy. In the study overall: Once the initial diagnosis was made, peripheral blood was obtained before any treatment.

Amplification of TCR beta CDR3 regions was performed using RNA transcripts as template. First-round RT-PCR targeting the TCR CDR3 was performed with the HTBI primer set. A single record per CDR3 protein comes from TCRdb applying MiXCR to the multiplex PCR reads. Among approximately 610,000 distinct CDR3 sequences listed, approximately 14% were seen once. Sequencing input: blood. The clonotype comes from a middle-aged woman with Graves' ophthalmopathy.

The CDR3 here is CASSFSPRGYTEAFF. For the CDR3, the DNA is TGTGCCAGCAGCTTTTCCCCCAGGGGCTACACTGAAGCTTTCTTT. The chain couples TRBV11-2 to TRBJ1-1; tentatively, D is TRBD1 (6 bases). CDR3 length equals 15 residues. V lost 3 bases, J lost 3 bases, and 14 bases lay in between. The germline V gene has CDR1 SGHAT and CDR2 FQNNGV.